The 6 T cell receptor beta chains in this list originate from one sample, sequenced in a study of cytotoxic CD8 clonotypes in ibrutinib-treated CLL. TCRdb's copy holds only in-frame clones and misses some; the assay was immunoSEQ multiplex PCR. The repertoire includes tens of thousands of clones, approximately 85% of them detected once, and 8% sits in the top ten. The source material was PBMCs, sampled after 24 months of ibrutinib treatment. The source of these receptors is a human donor with chronic lymphocytic leukemia.

This chain uses TRBV9 with TRBJ1-3; D uncertain. The germline CDR1 and CDR2 sequences are SGDLS and YYNGEE. V was trimmed by 5 bases and J by 0 bases, leaving 12 bases between them. The CDR3 is 15 amino acids. The CDR3 region is CASSRREDSGNTIYF. CDR3 DNA: TGTGCCAGCAGTCGAAGAGAGGACTCTGGAAACACCATATATTTT.

This clone was observed a single time. V and J are TRBV15 and TRBJ2-7; TRBD1 might be the D (5 bases). V lost 0 bases, J lost 2 bases, and 14 bases lay in between. Germline assignment: CDR1 LNHNV and CDR2 YYDKDF (reference sequence). CDR3 size: 16 residues. The CDR3, as DNA: TGTGCCACCAGCAGAGATAGAACAGGTTTAACCTACGAGCAGTACTTC. Translation: CATSRDRTGLTYEQYF.

The chain is built from TRBV7-9 and TRBJ2-7, with 10 bases fitting TRBD1. The germline V gene has CDR1 SEHNR and CDR2 FQNEAQ (reference sequence). The CDR3 is made up of 14 amino acids. The V segment lost 1 base and the J segment 6 bases; nucleotides outside the gene matches: 3. The CDR3 nucleotides are TGTGCCAGCAGCTTAGGGGGGACAGGGGCCGAGCAGTACTTC. Its translation is CASSLGGTGAEQYF.

This clone was detected only a few times. The V gene is TRBV7-6, the J gene TRBJ2-7, with D possibly TRBD2 on 6 matching bases. Germline loops: CDR1 SGHVS, CDR2 FNYEAQ. The CDR3 extends over 16 amino acids. Trimming took 5 bases from V and 3 from J, leaving 20 bases between them. DNA for the CDR3: TGTGCCAGCAGCCCAGCCGGTAAGGGCGGGATCTACGAGCAGTACTTC. Translated, it gives CASSPAGKGGIYEQYF.

The V and J genes are TRBV4-1 and TRBJ2-1; 11 bases map to TRBD2. J was trimmed by 0 bases and V by 1 base; bases with no gene match: 11. This CDR3 is built from 20 residues. Per the germline V gene, CDR1 is MGHRA and CDR2 is YSYEKL. This CDR3 reads CASSQGGTLLAGGSYNEQFF. The CDR3 DNA reads as TGCGCCAGCAGCCAAGGGGGAACTCTTCTAGCGGGGGGCTCCTACAATGAGCAGTTCTTC.

This chain links TRBV7-9 with TRBJ2-2, with D possibly matching TRBD2 (6 bases). Germline CDR1 reads SEHNR; CDR2 reads FQNEAQ (reference sequence). The CDR3 covers 13 residues. V was shortened by 3 bases and J by 4 bases, with 6 bases between the two germline ends. The CDR3 spells CASSLGGTGELFF. The CDR3 nucleotides read TGTGCCAGCAGCTTGGGGGGCACCGGGGAGCTGTTTTTT.